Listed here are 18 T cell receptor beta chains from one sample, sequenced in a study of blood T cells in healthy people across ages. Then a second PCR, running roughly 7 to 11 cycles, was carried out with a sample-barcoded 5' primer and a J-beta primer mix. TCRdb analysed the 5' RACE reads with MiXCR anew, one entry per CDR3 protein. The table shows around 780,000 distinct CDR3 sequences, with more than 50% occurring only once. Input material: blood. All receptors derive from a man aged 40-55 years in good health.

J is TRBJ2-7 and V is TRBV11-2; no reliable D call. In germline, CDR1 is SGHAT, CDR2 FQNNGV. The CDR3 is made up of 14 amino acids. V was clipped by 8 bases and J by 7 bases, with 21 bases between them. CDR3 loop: CASEISSPYNEQYF. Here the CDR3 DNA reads TGTGCCAGCGAAATTAGCTCCCCCTACAATGAGCAGTACTTC.

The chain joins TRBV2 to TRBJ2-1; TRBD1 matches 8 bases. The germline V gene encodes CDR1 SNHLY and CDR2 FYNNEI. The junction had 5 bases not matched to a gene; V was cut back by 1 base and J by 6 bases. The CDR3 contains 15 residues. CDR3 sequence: CASSEGGTGTNEQFF. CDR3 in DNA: TGTGCCAGCAGTGAAGGAGGGACAGGTACCAATGAGCAGTTCTTC.

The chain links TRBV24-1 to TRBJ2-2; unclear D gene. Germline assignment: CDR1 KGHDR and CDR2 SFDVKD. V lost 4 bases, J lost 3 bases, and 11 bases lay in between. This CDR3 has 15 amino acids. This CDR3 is CATSDVQTDTGELFF. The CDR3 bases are TGTGCCACCAGTGACGTCCAGACGGACACCGGGGAGCTGTTTTTT.

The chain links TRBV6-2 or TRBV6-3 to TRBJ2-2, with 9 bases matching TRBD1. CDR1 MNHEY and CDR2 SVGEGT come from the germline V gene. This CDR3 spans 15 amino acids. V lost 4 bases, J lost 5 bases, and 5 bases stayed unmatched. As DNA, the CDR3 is TGTGCCAGCAGTTCCGGGACAGGGATGACCGGGGAGCTGTTTTTT. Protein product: CASSSGTGMTGELFF.

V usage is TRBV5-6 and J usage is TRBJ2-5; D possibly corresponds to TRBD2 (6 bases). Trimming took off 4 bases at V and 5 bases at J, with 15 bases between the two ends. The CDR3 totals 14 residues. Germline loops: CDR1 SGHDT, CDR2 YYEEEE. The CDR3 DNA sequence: TGTGCCAGCAGCACTGCGGCGCGGGGCGAGACCCAGTACTTC. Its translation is CASSTAARGETQYF.

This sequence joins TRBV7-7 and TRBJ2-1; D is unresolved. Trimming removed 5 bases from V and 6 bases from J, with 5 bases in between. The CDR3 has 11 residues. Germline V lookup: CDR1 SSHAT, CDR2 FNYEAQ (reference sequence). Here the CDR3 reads CASSPTNEQFF. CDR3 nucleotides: TGTGCCAGCAGCCCGACCAATGAGCAGTTCTTC.

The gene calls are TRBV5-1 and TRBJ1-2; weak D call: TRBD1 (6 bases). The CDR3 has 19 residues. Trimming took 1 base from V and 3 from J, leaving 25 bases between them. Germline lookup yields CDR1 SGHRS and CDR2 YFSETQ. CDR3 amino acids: CASSLTFQGQLTPYYGYTF. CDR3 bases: TGCGCCAGCAGCTTGACTTTCCAAGGACAGCTGACGCCGTACTATGGCTACACCTTC.

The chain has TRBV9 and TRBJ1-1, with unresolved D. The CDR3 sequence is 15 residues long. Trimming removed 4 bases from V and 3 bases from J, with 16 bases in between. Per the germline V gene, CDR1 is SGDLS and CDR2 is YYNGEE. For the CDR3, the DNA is TGTGCCAGCAGCTTCCGGGAGACGGGTCACACTGAAGCTTTCTTT. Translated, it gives CASSFRETGHTEAFF.

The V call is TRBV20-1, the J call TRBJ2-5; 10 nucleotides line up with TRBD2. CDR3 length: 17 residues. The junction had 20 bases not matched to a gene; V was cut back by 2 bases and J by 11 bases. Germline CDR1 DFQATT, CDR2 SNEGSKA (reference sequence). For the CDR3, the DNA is TGCAGTGCTAGAATGGCTGAAGCGGGAGGGCCGATTAATGAGCAGTACTTC. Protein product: CSARMAEAGGPINEQYF.

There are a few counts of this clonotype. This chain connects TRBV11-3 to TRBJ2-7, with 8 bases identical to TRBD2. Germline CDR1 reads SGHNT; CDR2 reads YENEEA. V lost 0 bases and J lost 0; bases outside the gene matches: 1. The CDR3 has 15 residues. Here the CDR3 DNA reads TGTGCCAGCAGCTTAGAGGGACTAGACTCCTACGAGCAGTACTTC. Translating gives CASSLEGLDSYEQYF.

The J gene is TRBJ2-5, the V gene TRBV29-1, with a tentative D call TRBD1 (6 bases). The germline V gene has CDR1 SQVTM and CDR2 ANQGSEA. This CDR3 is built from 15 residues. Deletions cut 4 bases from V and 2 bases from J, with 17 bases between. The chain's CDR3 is CSVVNMWDKQETQYF. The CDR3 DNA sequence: TGCAGCGTTGTAAACATGTGGGACAAACAAGAGACCCAGTACTTC.

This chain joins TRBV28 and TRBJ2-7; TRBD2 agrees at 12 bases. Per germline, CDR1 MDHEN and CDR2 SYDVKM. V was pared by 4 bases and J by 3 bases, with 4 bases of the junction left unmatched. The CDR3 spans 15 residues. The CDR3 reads CASSSWTSGNYEQYF. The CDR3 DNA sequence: TGTGCCAGCAGTTCATGGACTAGCGGGAACTACGAGCAGTACTTC.

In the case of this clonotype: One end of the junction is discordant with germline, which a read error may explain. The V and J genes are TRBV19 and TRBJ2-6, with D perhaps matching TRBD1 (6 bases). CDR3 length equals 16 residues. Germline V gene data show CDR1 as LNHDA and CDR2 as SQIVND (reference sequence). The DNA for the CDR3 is TGTGCCAGTAGTATAATTGCAGGGGATGGGGCCGACGTCCTGACTTTC. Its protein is CASSIIAGDGADVLTF.

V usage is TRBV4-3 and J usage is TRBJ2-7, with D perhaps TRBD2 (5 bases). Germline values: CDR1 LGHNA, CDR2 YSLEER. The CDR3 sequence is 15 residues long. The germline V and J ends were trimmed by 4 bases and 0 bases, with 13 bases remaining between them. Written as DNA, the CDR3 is TGCGCCAGCAGCCCATCTGCGGGTCGCTCCTACGAGCAGTACTTC. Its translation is CASSPSAGRSYEQYF.

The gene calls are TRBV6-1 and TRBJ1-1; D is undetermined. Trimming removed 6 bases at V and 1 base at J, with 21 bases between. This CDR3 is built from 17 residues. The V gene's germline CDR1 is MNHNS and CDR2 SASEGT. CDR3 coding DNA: TGTGCCAGCAGAACTACCCACCGAGCCGGACGGAACACTGAAGCTTTCTTT. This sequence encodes CASRTTHRAGRNTEAFF.

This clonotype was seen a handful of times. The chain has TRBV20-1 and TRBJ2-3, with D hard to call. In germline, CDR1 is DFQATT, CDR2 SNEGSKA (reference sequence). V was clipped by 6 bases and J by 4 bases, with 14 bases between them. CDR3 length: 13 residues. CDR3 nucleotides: TGCAGTGCCACCCGAAGTATGGCAGATACGCAGTATTTT. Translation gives CSATRSMADTQYF.

The CDR3 reads CASRRKPAGKTSTDTQYF. In DNA, the CDR3 is TGTGCCAGCAGGCGAAAACCAGCGGGGAAGACTAGCACAGATACGCAGTATTTT. The V gene is TRBV27, the J gene TRBJ2-3; 7 nucleotides align to TRBD2. V lost 6 bases to trimming and J lost 0 bases; unmatched junction nucleotides: 15. Germline-derived CDR1 and CDR2 are MNHEY and SMNVEV (reference sequence). This CDR3 region has 18 residues.

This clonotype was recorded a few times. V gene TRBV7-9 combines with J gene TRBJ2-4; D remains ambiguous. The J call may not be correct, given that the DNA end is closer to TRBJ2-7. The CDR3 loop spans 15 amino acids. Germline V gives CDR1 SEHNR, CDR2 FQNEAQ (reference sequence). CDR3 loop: CASSLSLGPTGEQYF. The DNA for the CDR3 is TGTGCCAGCAGCTTAAGTTTAGGTCCTACGGGCGAGCAGTACTTC.